The T cell receptor (beta chain) under discussion was sequenced for a study of CD4 and CD8 cells across lung adenocarcinoma regions. The CDR3 covers 15 residues. Trimming at V came to 1 base and at J to 2 bases, leaving 3 bases not matched to a gene. Per germline, CDR1 SGHAT and CDR2 FQDESV (reference sequence). Donors had localized lung adenocarcinoma, a non-small cell lung cancer. MiXCR, run by TCRdb on the PCR reads, gives a single entry per CDR3 protein. In the table there are nearly 9,500 distinct CDR3 sequences, 50% of which are singletons. In this sample, this clonotype turned up a few times. The V gene is TRBV11-1, the J gene TRBJ2-3; 7 bases align to TRBD1. This TCR derives from a female donor with lung adenocarcinoma. The CD4 and CD8 labels of this study may be unreliable. Sequenced material: CD8+ T cells from the margin of a lung tumor. This chain's CDR3 is CASSLEGAYTDTQYF. CDR3 coding DNA: TGTGCCAGCAGCTTAGAGGGGGCCTACACAGATACGCAGTATTTT.